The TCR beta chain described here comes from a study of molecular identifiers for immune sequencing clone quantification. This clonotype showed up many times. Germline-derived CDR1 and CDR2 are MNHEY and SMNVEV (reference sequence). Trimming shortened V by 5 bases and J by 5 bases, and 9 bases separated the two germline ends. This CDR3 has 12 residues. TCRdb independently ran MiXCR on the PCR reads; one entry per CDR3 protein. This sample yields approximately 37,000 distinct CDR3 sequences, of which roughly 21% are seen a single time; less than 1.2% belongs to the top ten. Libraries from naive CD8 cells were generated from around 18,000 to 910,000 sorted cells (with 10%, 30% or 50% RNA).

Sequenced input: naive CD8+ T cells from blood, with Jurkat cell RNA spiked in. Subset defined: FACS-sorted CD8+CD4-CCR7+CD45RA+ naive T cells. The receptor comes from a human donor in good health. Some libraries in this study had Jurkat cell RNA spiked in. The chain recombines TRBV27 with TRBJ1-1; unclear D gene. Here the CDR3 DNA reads TGTGCCAGCAGTCCTACAGTAACTGAAGCTTTCTTT. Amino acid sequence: CASSPTVTEAFF.